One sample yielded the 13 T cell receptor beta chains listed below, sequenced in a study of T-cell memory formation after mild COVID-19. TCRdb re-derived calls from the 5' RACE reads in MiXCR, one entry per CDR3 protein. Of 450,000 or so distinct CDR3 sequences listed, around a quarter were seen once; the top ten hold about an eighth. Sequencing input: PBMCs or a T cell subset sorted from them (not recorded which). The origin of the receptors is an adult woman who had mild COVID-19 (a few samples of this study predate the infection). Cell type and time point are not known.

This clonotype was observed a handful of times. The CDR3, as DNA: TGCGCCAGCAGCCAAGAAGGCGGGAACAATCAGCCCCAGCATTTT. Protein: CASSQEGGNNQPQHF. This chain links TRBV4-3 with TRBJ1-5; the D is unclear. V was trimmed by 0 bases and J by 3 bases, leaving 9 bases between them. This CDR3 is built from 15 residues. Germline values: CDR1 LGHNA, CDR2 YSLEER.

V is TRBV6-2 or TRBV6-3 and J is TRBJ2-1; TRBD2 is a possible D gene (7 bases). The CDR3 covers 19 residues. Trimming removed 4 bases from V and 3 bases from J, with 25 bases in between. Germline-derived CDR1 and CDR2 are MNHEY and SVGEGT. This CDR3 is CASSSASGPKGGYYNEQFF. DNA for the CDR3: TGTGCCAGCAGTTCCGCTAGCGGACCTAAAGGGGGATACTACAATGAGCAGTTCTTC.

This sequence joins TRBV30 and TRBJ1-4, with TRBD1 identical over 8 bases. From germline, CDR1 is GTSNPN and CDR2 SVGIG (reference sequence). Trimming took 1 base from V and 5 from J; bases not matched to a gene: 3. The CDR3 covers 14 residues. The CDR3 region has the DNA TGTGCCTGGAGTGGAACAGGGGGGAATGAAAAACTGTTTTTT. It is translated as CAWSGTGGNEKLFF.

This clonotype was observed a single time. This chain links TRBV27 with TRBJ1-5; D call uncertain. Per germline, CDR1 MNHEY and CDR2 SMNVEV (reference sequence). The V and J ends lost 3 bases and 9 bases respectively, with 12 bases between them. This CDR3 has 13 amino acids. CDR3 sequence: CASSFGGSPPQHF. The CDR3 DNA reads TGTGCCAGCAGTTTCGGAGGGTCACCGCCCCAGCATTTT.

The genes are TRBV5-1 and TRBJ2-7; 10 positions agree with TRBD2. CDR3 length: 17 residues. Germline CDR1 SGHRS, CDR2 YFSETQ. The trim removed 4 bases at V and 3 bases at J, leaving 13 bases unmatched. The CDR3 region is CASSLGVLAGAFYEQYF. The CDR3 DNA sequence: TGCGCCAGCAGCCTGGGGGTGCTAGCGGGGGCCTTCTACGAGCAGTACTTC.

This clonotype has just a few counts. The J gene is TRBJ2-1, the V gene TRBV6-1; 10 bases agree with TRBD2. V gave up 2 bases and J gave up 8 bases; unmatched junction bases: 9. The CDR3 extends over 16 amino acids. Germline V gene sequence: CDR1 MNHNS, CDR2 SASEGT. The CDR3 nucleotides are TGTGCCAGCAGTGAAATGATTGCTAGCGGGAGCTATGAGCAGTTCTTC. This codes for CASSEMIASGSYEQFF.

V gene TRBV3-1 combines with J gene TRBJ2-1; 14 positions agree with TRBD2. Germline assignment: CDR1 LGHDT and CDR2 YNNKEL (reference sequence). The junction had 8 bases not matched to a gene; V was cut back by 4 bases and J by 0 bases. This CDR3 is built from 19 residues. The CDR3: CASSPRTSGGRRSYNEQFF. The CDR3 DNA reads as TGTGCCAGCAGCCCCAGGACTAGCGGGGGGAGACGCTCCTACAATGAGCAGTTCTTC.

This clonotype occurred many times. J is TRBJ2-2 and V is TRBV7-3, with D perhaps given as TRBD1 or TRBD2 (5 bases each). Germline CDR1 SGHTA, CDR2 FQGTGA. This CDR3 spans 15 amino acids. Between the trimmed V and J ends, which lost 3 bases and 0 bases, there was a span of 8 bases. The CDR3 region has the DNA TGTGCCAGCAGCTTTGGGGGATCGAACACCGGGGAGCTGTTTTTT. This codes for CASSFGGSNTGELFF.

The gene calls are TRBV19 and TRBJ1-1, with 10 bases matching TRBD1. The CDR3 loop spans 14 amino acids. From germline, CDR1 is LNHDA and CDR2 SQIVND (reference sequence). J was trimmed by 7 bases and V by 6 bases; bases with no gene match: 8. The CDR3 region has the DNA TGTGCCAGTAGCCGGGGACAGGGGAATGATGAAGCTTTCTTT. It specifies CASSRGQGNDEAFF.

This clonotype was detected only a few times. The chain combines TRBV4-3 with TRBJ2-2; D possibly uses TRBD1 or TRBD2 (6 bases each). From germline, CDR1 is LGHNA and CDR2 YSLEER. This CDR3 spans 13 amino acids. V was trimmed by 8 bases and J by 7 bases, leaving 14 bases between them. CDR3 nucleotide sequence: TGCGCCAGCGCTAGGGGGGCCGGCGGGGAGCTGTTTTTT. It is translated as CASARGAGGELFF.

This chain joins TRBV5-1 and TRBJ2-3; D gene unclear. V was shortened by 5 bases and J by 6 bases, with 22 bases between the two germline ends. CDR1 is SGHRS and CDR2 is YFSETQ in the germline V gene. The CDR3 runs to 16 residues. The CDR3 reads CASRPSACGAGDTQYF. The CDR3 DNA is TGCGCCAGCAGGCCGTCAGCGTGTGGTGCCGGGGATACGCAGTATTTT.

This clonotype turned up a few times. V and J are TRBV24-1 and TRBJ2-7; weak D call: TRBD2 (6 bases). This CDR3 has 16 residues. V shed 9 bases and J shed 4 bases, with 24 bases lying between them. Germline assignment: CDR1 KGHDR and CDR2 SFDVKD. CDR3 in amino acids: CATQPSWRDNWYEQYF. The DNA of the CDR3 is TGTGCCACCCAACCCTCATGGAGGGATAATTGGTACGAGCAGTACTTC.

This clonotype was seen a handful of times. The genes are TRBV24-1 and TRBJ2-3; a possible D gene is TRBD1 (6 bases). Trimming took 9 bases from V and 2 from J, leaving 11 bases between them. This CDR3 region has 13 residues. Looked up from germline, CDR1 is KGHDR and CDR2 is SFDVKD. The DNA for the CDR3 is TGTGCCACCCTGGACAGCTTCACAGATACGCAGTATTTT. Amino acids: CATLDSFTDTQYF.